Below, 10 T cell receptor beta chains from the same sample are listed, as sequenced in a study of graft-versus-host responses after intestinal transplantation. Sequencing used immunoSEQ multiplex PCR; TCRdb keeps in-frame clones, though not all of them. The profile shows approximately 76,000 clones, approximately 87% of them singletons. Their antigen targets remain unknown. The sequencing used unstimulated CD4+ T cells sorted from spleen or lymph node cells, collected before transplant. Receptors originate from a human donor who was the organ donor for an intestinal transplant.

V and J are TRBV10-1 and TRBJ1-6, with a tentative D call TRBD1 (5 bases). The CDR3 is 13 amino acids. Germline CDR1 reads WNHNN; CDR2 reads SYGVQD (reference sequence). With 6 bases removed from V and 7 bases from J, the gap between germline ends came to 10 bases. DNA for the CDR3: TGCGCCAGCAGCGCAGGGATCAATTCACCCCTCCACTTT. The encoded protein is CASSAGINSPLHF.

The chain combines TRBV4-3 with TRBJ2-1; 8 bases are a match to TRBD1. Germline V lookup: CDR1 LGHNA, CDR2 YSLEER. Trimming removed 0 bases from V and 12 bases from J; junction bases left unmatched: 4. This CDR3 is 13 amino acids long. The CDR3 here is CASSQDPGGGQFF. As DNA, the CDR3 is TGCGCCAGCAGCCAAGACCCAGGGGGCGGGCAGTTCTTC.

This clone was seen once. The CDR3 nucleotides read TGTGCCATCAGTGAAGAGGAGGGACAGGGGGCGACCTATGGCTACACCTTC. This sequence encodes CAISEEEGQGATYGYTF. The rearrangement uses TRBV10-3 and TRBJ1-2, with 12 bases aligning to TRBD1. With 3 bases clipped from V and 4 bases from J, the junction kept 9 bases outside the gene matches. CDR3 length equals 17 residues. Germline V gene data show CDR1 as ENHRY and CDR2 as SYGVKD.

The rearrangement links TRBV18 to TRBJ1-1, with D maybe TRBD1 (5 bases). This CDR3 comprises 13 residues. Trimming removed 3 bases from V and 6 bases from J, with 11 bases in between. Germline loops: CDR1 KGHSH, CDR2 LQKENI. The CDR3 sequence: CASSPQGLAEAFF. The CDR3 region has the DNA TGTGCCAGCTCACCCCAGGGATTAGCTGAAGCTTTCTTT.

V usage is TRBV19 and J usage is TRBJ2-1; 11 positions agree with TRBD2. J gave up 6 bases and V 5 bases, and 9 bases lay outside the gene matches. The germline CDR1 and CDR2 sequences are LNHDA and SQIVND (reference sequence). The CDR3 extends over 16 amino acids. This chain's CDR3 is CASSPRTSGGTNEQFF. The CDR3 region has the DNA TGTGCCAGTAGTCCGCGCACTAGCGGGGGTACCAATGAGCAGTTCTTC.

The V and J genes are TRBV6-4 and TRBJ1-2; tentative D call: TRBD1 (5 bases). Germline V gives CDR1 MRHNA, CDR2 SNTAGT. The CDR3 extends over 16 amino acids. V gave up 2 bases and J gave up 5 bases, with 18 bases separating them. The CDR3 is CASSDATGSGIYGYTF. DNA of the CDR3: TGTGCCAGCAGTGACGCTACGGGTTCAGGGATTTATGGCTACACCTTC.

The rearrangement uses TRBV6-1 and TRBJ2-7, with 8 bases lining up with TRBD1. Germline V CDR1 and CDR2: MNHNS, SASEGT. The CDR3 is made up of 12 amino acids. This CDR3 reads CASKGGTGFPHV. As DNA, the CDR3 is TGTGCCAGCAAAGGGGGGACAGGTTTTCCTCACGTC.

J is TRBJ2-1 and V is TRBV7-3; D gene uncertain. CDR1 is SGHTA and CDR2 is FQGTGA in the germline V gene. Trimming removed 1 base at V and 9 bases at J, with 16 bases between. The CDR3 covers 15 residues. The CDR3 here is CASSLILAGFGEQFF. For the CDR3, the DNA is TGTGCCAGCAGCTTAATCCTGGCAGGATTCGGTGAGCAGTTCTTC.

As DNA, the CDR3 is TGCGCCAGCAGCTTGGCGGGGTCGGGTGGTAATTCACCCCTCCACTTT. This translates into CASSLAGSGGNSPLHF. The chain joins TRBV5-1 to TRBJ1-6; D not certain. Germline V gene data show CDR1 as SGHRS and CDR2 as YFSETQ. V lost 0 bases and J lost 6, with 13 bases in between. The CDR3 has 16 amino acids.

This clone was picked up a small number of times. The chain recombines TRBV30 with TRBJ1-6; TRBD1 agrees at 8 bases. Germline assignment: CDR1 GTSNPN and CDR2 SVGIG (reference sequence). This CDR3 has 13 residues. After removal of 4 bases from V and 7 bases from J, the junction contained 3 bases not matched to a gene. This CDR3 is CAWTRDRNSPLHF. The CDR3, as DNA: TGTGCCTGGACCCGGGACAGGAATTCACCCCTCCACTTT.